The entry that follows covers one T cell receptor beta chain sequence. This specimen comes from a study of blood T cell repertoires in COVID-19. The overall study: The United States, Italy and Spain were the sources of the acute and convalescent COVID-19 samples. T cells, B-cell-depleted T cells, or PBMCs supplied cDNA or gDNA.

Method: immunoSEQ multiplex PCR; TCRdb's copy keeps in-frame clones and lacks some. The data contain around 95,000 clones, 90% of them singletons. Germline-derived CDR1 and CDR2 are SGHAT and FQNNGV. V dropped 4 bases and J dropped 8 bases, with 17 bases sitting between them. CDR3 length equals 15 residues. This receptor was identified in a man aged 50 to 59 with acute or convalescent COVID-19. The gene calls are TRBV11-2 and TRBJ2-2; D is possibly TRBD1 (6 bases). Sequencing was done on a sample of peripheral blood. The CDR3 region has the DNA TGTGCCAGCAGCTCTCCGGGACAACCTCGGGGGGAGCTGTTTTTT. It yields the protein CASSSPGQPRGELFF.